This passage covers 24 T cell receptor beta chains from one sample sequenced in a study of response to subunit inactivated influenza vaccine. TCRdb re-analysed the RT-PCR reads in MiXCR, keeping a single row per CDR3 protein. Of 650,000 to 800,000 distinct CDR3 sequences in the sample, approximately 15% were seen once. The source was PBMCs from blood, collected around two weeks before vaccination. These receptors originate from a man aged 50-59 years who received an inactivated influenza vaccine.

This clonotype was observed once. The chain combines TRBV7-9 with TRBJ2-5, with a weak D call TRBD1 (6 bases). CDR1 and CDR2 from the germline V gene are SEHNR and FQNEAQ (reference sequence). The ends were cut back, 1 base at V and 6 bases at J, with 15 bases in the middle. CDR3 length: 15 residues. CDR3 DNA sequence: TGTGCCAGCAGCTTAGGTCTACAGGGAATGAAGACCCAGTACTTC. Its translation is CASSLGLQGMKTQYF.

The rearrangement joins TRBV9 to TRBJ2-7; D ambiguous. The CDR3 totals 16 residues. V dropped 0 bases and J dropped 0 bases, with 13 bases sitting between them. Germline CDR1 is SGDLS and CDR2 is YYNGEE. CDR3 DNA sequence: TGTGCCAGCAGCGTAGAAAGCAGCACCCTCTCCTACGAGCAGTACTTC. Translated: CASSVESSTLSYEQYF.

The chain couples TRBV20-1 to TRBJ2-5, with D possibly matching TRBD2 (6 bases). Trimming stripped 4 bases from V and 1 base from J, with 16 bases between. Germline values: CDR1 DFQATT, CDR2 SNEGSKA (reference sequence). The CDR3 is 15 residues long. CDR3: CSATPTSPIQETQYF. The CDR3 DNA is TGCAGTGCTACTCCTACTAGCCCAATCCAAGAGACCCAGTACTTC.

This clonotype was found a few times. The rearrangement uses TRBV4-3 and TRBJ2-1; D unresolved. V was trimmed by 3 bases and J by 5 bases, leaving 23 bases between them. This CDR3 region has 18 residues. CDR1 is LGHNA, CDR2 YSLEER, per germline. Here the CDR3 DNA reads TGCGCCAGCAGCCAGGATCCCTCCTCCACGGGCAGCGACAATGAGCAGTTCTTC. As protein: CASSQDPSSTGSDNEQFF.

Only one count was recorded for this clonotype. The rearrangement links TRBV7-9 to TRBJ2-7, with 9 bases identical to TRBD1. CDR3 length: 14 residues. Germline loops: CDR1 SEHNR, CDR2 FQNEAQ (reference sequence). V lost 6 bases to trimming and J lost 5 bases; unmatched junction nucleotides: 8. Here the CDR3 DNA reads TGTGCCAGCAGGTGGGACAGGGTGTCGGACGAGCAGTACTTC. This gives the protein CASRWDRVSDEQYF.

This clonotype showed up just a few times. This chain uses TRBV11-2 with TRBJ2-2; 10 nucleotides line up with TRBD2. Germline V gives CDR1 SGHAT, CDR2 FQNNGV. The CDR3 covers 14 residues. Trimming at V came to 6 bases and at J to 6 bases, leaving 4 bases not matched to a gene. DNA for the CDR3: TGTGCCAGCAGGACACTAGCGGGACCCGGGGAGCTGTTTTTT. It encodes CASRTLAGPGELFF.

This clonotype came up many times. This chain joins TRBV5-1 and TRBJ1-1; D is perhaps TRBD1 (5 bases). This CDR3 region has 13 residues. Trimming cost V 4 bases and J 3 bases, with 10 bases left between them. Germline V gene data show CDR1 as SGHRS and CDR2 as YFSETQ. CDR3 in DNA: TGCGCCAGCAGCAGGGGTTTGGACACTGAAGCTTTCTTT. It translates to CASSRGLDTEAFF.

This clonotype was seen more than once but under ten times. The V gene is TRBV2, the J gene TRBJ2-1, with 7 bases that match TRBD1. V gave up 4 bases and J gave up 1 base; unmatched junction bases: 13. Germline V gives CDR1 SNHLY, CDR2 FYNNEI. There are 18 residues in the CDR3. This CDR3 reads CASSGSDRTRFSYNEQFF. The CDR3 coding sequence is TGTGCCAGCAGTGGGTCGGACAGGACCCGCTTTTCCTACAATGAGCAGTTCTTC. Full variable domain (rest looked up from reference TRBV2 and TRBJ2-1): EPEVTQTPSHQVTQMGQEVILRCVPISNHLYFYWYRQILGQKVEFLVSFYNNEISEKSEIFDDQFSVERPDGSNFTLKIRSTKLEDSAMYFCASSGSDRTRFSYNEQFFGPGTRLTVL.

The V gene is TRBV12-3 or TRBV12-4, the J gene TRBJ2-1; 7 bases agree with TRBD1. The CDR3 extends over 15 amino acids. The ends lost 5 bases at V and 8 bases at J; junction bases unmatched: 12. CDR3 sequence reads: CASSPIRTGAHEQFF. DNA of the CDR3: TGTGCCAGCAGTCCCATCAGGACAGGAGCTCATGAGCAGTTCTTC.

The chain employs TRBV2 and TRBJ2-1, with 13 bases aligning to TRBD2. The length of the CDR3 is 15 residues. Germline V gene sequence: CDR1 SNHLY, CDR2 FYNNEI. Trimming at V came to 9 bases and at J to 3 bases, leaving 5 bases not matched to a gene. The CDR3 region has the DNA TGTGCCAGACGGGGACTAGCGGGACACTACAATGAGCAGTTCTTC. Its translation: CARRGLAGHYNEQFF.

On this clonotype: The junction and the germline gene differ at one end; a read error may be behind it. This chain uses TRBV7-8 with TRBJ2-7; the D gene is possibly TRBD1 (7 bases). This CDR3 has 14 amino acids. In germline, CDR1 is SGHVS, CDR2 FQNEAQ. Written as DNA, the CDR3 is TGTGCCAGCAGCTCGGCGGGACAGACCTACGAGCATTACTTC. As protein: CASSSAGQTYEHYF.

This chain joins TRBV5-3 and TRBJ2-2; D is ambiguous. TRBV5-3 is filed as an ORF, its function uncertain. The CDR3 length is 14 residues. Trimming removed 8 bases from V and 6 bases from J, with 17 bases in between. The CDR3 DNA follows: TGTGCCAGCGGCCACGGGCGGCTCTCCGGGGAGCTGTTTTTT. Amino acid sequence: CASGHGRLSGELFF.

This clonotype was counted between two and nine times. This chain connects TRBV2 to TRBJ2-7; possibly TRBD1 for D (5 bases). Between the trimmed V and J ends, which lost 4 bases and 2 bases, there was a span of 9 bases. CDR1 is SNHLY and CDR2 is FYNNEI in the germline V gene. This CDR3 comprises 13 residues. Here the CDR3 reads CASSVMTAYEQYF. Here the CDR3 DNA reads TGTGCCAGCAGTGTGATGACAGCCTACGAGCAGTACTTC.

V is TRBV27 and J is TRBJ2-1; a possible D gene is TRBD2 (5 bases). The V end was cut by 3 bases, the J end by 7 bases, with 19 bases between. Germline-derived CDR1 and CDR2 are MNHEY and SMNVEV (reference sequence). CDR3 length: 16 residues. The chain's CDR3 is CASSLAQRRTRNEQFF. The CDR3 DNA reads as TGTGCCAGCAGTTTGGCCCAGCGGCGAACAAGGAATGAGCAGTTCTTC.

This clonotype was counted only a few times. The chain combines TRBV28 with TRBJ2-5; maybe TRBD2 (5 bases). CDR1 and CDR2 from the germline V gene are MDHEN and SYDVKM. Trimming cost V 7 bases and J 5 bases, with 8 bases left between them. The CDR3 contains 11 residues. CDR3: CASISGETQYF. The DNA for the CDR3 is TGTGCCAGCATCTCGGGGGAGACCCAGTACTTC.

There are a few counts of this clonotype. The chain has TRBV4-1 and TRBJ1-1; possible D gene TRBD1, 6 bases. With 2 bases removed from V and 4 bases from J, the gap between germline ends came to 14 bases. The CDR3 totals 15 residues. Germline loops: CDR1 MGHRA, CDR2 YSYEKL. The CDR3 loop is CASSQLTGRSTEAFF. Here the CDR3 DNA reads TGCGCCAGCAGCCAACTAACAGGGAGATCCACTGAAGCTTTCTTT.

There are a few counts of this clonotype. The chain combines TRBV27 with TRBJ1-3, with D perhaps TRBD1 (6 bases). The length of the CDR3 is 14 residues. Looked up from germline, CDR1 is MNHEY and CDR2 is SMNVEV (reference sequence). V was trimmed by 5 bases and J by 8 bases, leaving 16 bases between them. CDR3 region: CASSPLYRADTIYF. The CDR3 DNA reads as TGTGCCAGCAGTCCGCTTTACAGGGCGGACACCATATATTTT.

This clonotype was picked up many times. The V call is TRBV29-1, the J call TRBJ1-2; 8 nucleotides line up with TRBD1. Germline values: CDR1 SQVTM, CDR2 ANQGSEA. This CDR3 has 15 residues. With V trimmed by 7 bases and J by 0 bases, 10 bases remained unmatched. CDR3 nucleotide sequence: TGCAGCGCCTCGGGACAGGAGACTACTAACTATGGCTACACCTTC. This sequence encodes CSASGQETTNYGYTF.

This clonotype was observed a few times. The genes are TRBV3-1 and TRBJ2-2, with TRBD2 matching over 7 bases. In germline, CDR1 is LGHDT, CDR2 YNNKEL (reference sequence). The ends lost 1 base at V and 5 bases at J; junction bases unmatched: 4. This CDR3 spans 15 amino acids. As DNA, the CDR3 is TGTGCCAGCAGCCAAGGCGGGAGCGGAACCGGGGAGCTGTTTTTT. This gives the protein CASSQGGSGTGELFF.

This clonotype was counted a few times. The chain couples TRBV7-6 to TRBJ1-5; a weak D match, TRBD1 (6 bases). CDR1 is SGHVS and CDR2 is FNYEAQ in the germline V gene. V dropped 2 bases and J dropped 2 bases, with 19 bases sitting between them. The CDR3 is 18 amino acids. CDR3 nucleotide sequence: TGTGCCAGCAGCTTATTGGGGGACACCAAGCACCGCAATCAGCCCCAGCATTTT. It translates to CASSLLGDTKHRNQPQHF.

This clonotype was observed a handful of times. V usage is TRBV9 and J usage is TRBJ2-1, with D uncertain. The V end was cut by 0 bases, the J end by 9 bases, with 16 bases between. The CDR3 is 15 amino acids. CDR1 SGDLS and CDR2 YYNGEE come from the germline V gene. The CDR3 here is CASSVGGSWGSEQFF. CDR3 in DNA: TGTGCCAGCAGCGTAGGTGGTTCTTGGGGTAGTGAGCAGTTCTTC.

Only a few counts were recorded for this clonotype. This rearrangement joins TRBV12-3 or TRBV12-4 to TRBJ2-3, with TRBD1 matching over 10 bases. The CDR3 spans 16 residues. V was pared by 4 bases and J by 2 bases, with 6 bases of the junction left unmatched. The CDR3 loop reads CASSSRTGGSTDTQYF. CDR3 in DNA: TGTGCCAGCAGTTCTAGGACAGGGGGTTCCACAGATACGCAGTATTTT.

This clonotype was seen only a few times. J is TRBJ2-7 and V is TRBV2, with D perhaps given as TRBD1 or TRBD2 (5 bases each). V shed 5 bases and J shed 3 bases, with 11 bases lying between them. CDR3 length equals 13 residues. Germline values: CDR1 SNHLY, CDR2 FYNNEI. CDR3 sequence (DNA): TGTGCCAGCAGTTGGGACGGTCTCTACGAGCAGTACTTC. Translating it yields CASSWDGLYEQYF. Based on the CDR3 plus reference TRBV2 and TRBJ2-7, the full variable domain is EPEVTQTPSHQVTQMGQEVILRCVPISNHLYFYWYRQILGQKVEFLVSFYNNEISEKSEIFDDQFSVERPDGSNFTLKIRSTKLEDSAMYFCASSWDGLYEQYFGPGTRLTVT.

This rearrangement joins TRBV5-1 to TRBJ2-2, with D perhaps matching TRBD1 or TRBD2 (5 bases each). Germline V gene data show CDR1 as SGHRS and CDR2 as YFSETQ. The V and J ends lost 4 bases and 6 bases respectively, with 16 bases between them. The CDR3 consists of 15 residues. CDR3 DNA sequence: TGCGCCAGCAGCCTGGACCGGGGCGGCCCCGGGGAGCTGTTTTTT. The encoded protein is CASSLDRGGPGELFF.